This T cell receptor (beta chain) originates from a study of T cells after somatic rescue of genetic block. V lost 2 bases and J lost 2; bases outside the gene matches: 5. The CDR3 runs to 17 residues. Germline CDR1 is KGHSH and CDR2 is LQKENI. The table lists this clone with a few counts. TCRdb keeps only in-frame clones here, not all; method: immunoSEQ multiplex PCR. This table holds about 15,000 clones, 65% to 75% found once. This chain links TRBV18 with TRBJ2-7; 14 bases are a match to TRBD2. The sequenced material came from peripheral blood mononuclear cells (PBMCs). This sequence was found in a boy younger than 18. CDR3 DNA sequence: TGTGCCAGCTCACCAACGGGACTAGCGGGAGCAACCTACGAGCAGTACTTC. Translation: CASSPTGLAGATYEQYF.